The clone carrying this T cell receptor beta chain has only a few counts. The antigen is undetermined. Libraries were prepared by immunoSEQ multiplex PCR; TCRdb keeps only in-frame clonotypes and omits some of them. The data hold some 1,500 clones, with about 26% observed a single time. These data originate in a study of T cells in localized non-small cell lung cancer. Broader study findings: The tumor had only one region sequenced, so heterogeneity remains possible. Across samples, adjacent lung featured a median roughly 62 of the top 100 tumor clones. Uninvolved adjacent lung had more T cell clonality than any other tissue, topping tumor. Longer overall survival was associated with a higher density of T cells in the blood.

V was pared by 2 bases and J by 7 bases, with 12 bases between. This CDR3 has 15 amino acids. Germline loops: CDR1 SGHNT, CDR2 YENEEA. The chain employs TRBV11-3 and TRBJ1-6, with TRBD1 as a possible D gene (5 bases). The material sequenced was lung tumor tissue, taken before any cancer treatment. The clonotype originates from a man aged 40 to 75 with stage II lung adenocarcinoma. CDR3 coding DNA: TGTGCCAGCAGCTTAAAGGGGTCAGGAAATTCACCCCTCCACTTT. Its protein is CASSLKGSGNSPLHF. Filled out from reference TRBV11-3 and TRBJ1-6, the complete variable domain reads EAGVVQSPRYKIIEKKQPVAFWCNPISGHNTLYWYLQNLGQGPELLIRYENEEAVDDSQLPKDRFSAERLKGVDSTLKIQPAELGDSAVYLCASSLKGSGNSPLHFGNGTRLTVT.